This entry describes one T cell receptor (beta chain). Its antigen is still unknown. The record originates from a study of cytomegalovirus exposure and HLA in healthy donors. Study-wide points: Common viral pathogens (according to a later analysis) appeared linked to several of the most significant clusters.

Germline V gene sequence: CDR1 LNHDA, CDR2 SQIVND (reference sequence). V was clipped by 8 bases and J by 10 bases, with 12 bases between them. CDR3 length: 11 amino acids. In the PCR, 60 Vbeta and 13 Jbeta primers were used. Assay: immunoSEQ multiplex PCR; the TCRdb copy retains only in-frame clones and omits some. The listing contains 75,000 to 85,000 clones. Sequencing was carried out using PBMCs. This chain links TRBV19 with TRBJ2-1, with a tentative D call TRBD1 (5 bases). The origin of this receptor is a man aged 45 to 65 in good health and CMV-seronegative. The CDR3 loop is CASLRGREQFF. The CDR3 region has the DNA TGTGCCAGTTTAAGGGGAAGGGAGCAGTTCTTC.